The 15 T cell receptor beta chains below all came from one sample that was sequenced in a study of blood T cell repertoires in COVID-19. Clones were sequenced by immunoSEQ multiplex PCR, and TCRdb holds only the in-frame ones, with some missing. The sample lists 150,000 or so clones, 75% to 90% occurring once. Material for sequencing was peripheral blood. These receptors all come from a man aged 18 to 30 with COVID-19, enrolled during active disease.

This clone appeared once. The gene calls are TRBV15 and TRBJ1-1; a possible D gene is TRBD1 (5 bases). The V gene's germline CDR1 is LNHNV and CDR2 YYDKDF (reference sequence). The CDR3 is made up of 14 amino acids. The V end was cut by 0 bases, the J end by 6 bases, with 11 bases between. The CDR3 sequence is CATSRERGRSEAFF. The CDR3 nucleotides are TGTGCCACCAGCAGAGAACGGGGGAGGTCTGAAGCTTTCTTT.

The V and J genes are TRBV7-9 and TRBJ2-1; 12 nucleotides line up with TRBD2. CDR1 SEHNR and CDR2 FQNEAQ come from the germline V gene (reference sequence). V gave up 4 bases and J gave up 4 bases; unmatched junction bases: 8. The CDR3 extends over 17 amino acids. The CDR3 coding sequence is TGTGCCAGCAGCTCCGGACTAGCGGGAAGACTTTACAATGAGCAGTTCTTC. Its translation is CASSSGLAGRLYNEQFF.

J is TRBJ2-2 and V is TRBV6-4; 10 bases align to TRBD2. Germline-derived CDR1 and CDR2 are MRHNA and SNTAGT. The CDR3 is 13 residues long. Unmatched junction bases numbered 2, after V lost 10 bases and J lost 3 bases. Here the CDR3 DNA reads TGTGCCACCGGGACTAGCGACACCGGGGAGCTGTTTTTT. It translates to CATGTSDTGELFF.

The chain recombines TRBV4-3 with TRBJ2-2; 9 nucleotides agree with TRBD1. Germline assignment: CDR1 LGHNA and CDR2 YSLEER. The CDR3 loop spans 17 amino acids. V lost 1 base to trimming and J lost 5 bases; unmatched junction nucleotides: 8. The CDR3: CASSQVPGTGKTGELFF. The CDR3 DNA reads TGCGCCAGCAGCCAAGTTCCCGGGACAGGGAAAACCGGGGAGCTGTTTTTT.

This chain connects TRBV6-5 to TRBJ1-5; TRBD1 matches 7 bases. CDR1 and CDR2 (germline): MNHEY, SVGAGI. The CDR3 is 14 amino acids. Trimming removed 6 bases from V and 3 bases from J; junction bases left unmatched: 5. CDR3 DNA: TGTGCCAGCAGACCGACAGGGCTCAATCAGCCCCAGCATTTT. Protein: CASRPTGLNQPQHF.

The chain recombines TRBV19 with TRBJ2-7; TRBD1 matches at 7 bases. The CDR3 spans 15 residues. With V trimmed by 5 bases and J by 4 bases, 11 bases remained unmatched. CDR1 is LNHDA, CDR2 SQIVND, per germline (reference sequence). DNA of the CDR3: TGTGCCAGTAGTTTGACAGGGAAGCTGGAGTACGAGCAGTACTTC. Translation gives CASSLTGKLEYEQYF. Supplemented by reference TRBV19 and TRBJ2-7, the full variable domain reads DGGITQSPKYLFRKEGQNVTLSCEQNLNHDAMYWYRQDPGQGLRLIYYSQIVNDFQKGDIAEGYSVSREKKESFPLTVTSAQKNPTAFYLCASSLTGKLEYEQYFGPGTRLTVT.

The chain is built from TRBV9 and TRBJ1-3; D unresolved. Trimming took 6 bases from V and 0 from J, leaving 10 bases between them. The CDR3 consists of 14 residues. Germline V lookup: CDR1 SGDLS, CDR2 YYNGEE. The CDR3 here is CASTGGLSGNTIYF. The CDR3 region has the DNA TGTGCCAGCACCGGAGGCCTCTCTGGAAACACCATATATTTT.

The rearrangement links TRBV18 to TRBJ1-1; 7 positions match TRBD1. Trimming cost V 6 bases and J 6 bases; bases outside gene matches: 7. The CDR3 is 13 amino acids. Germline-derived CDR1 and CDR2 are KGHSH and LQKENI. The CDR3 DNA sequence: TGTGCCAGCTCTCGAGAAAGGGGGCCTGAAGCTTTCTTT. Its translation is CASSRERGPEAFF. The whole variable domain, filled in from reference TRBV18 and TRBJ1-1, reads NAGVMQNPRHLVRRRGQEARLRCSPMKGHSHVYWYRQLPEEGLKFMVYLQKENIIDESGMPKERFSAEFPKEGPSILRIQQVVRGDSAAYFCASSRERGPEAFFGQGTRLTVV.

This rearrangement joins TRBV6-2 or TRBV6-3 to TRBJ1-2, with D unresolved. Germline V gene data show CDR1 as MNHEY and CDR2 as SVGEGT. Deletions cut 5 bases from V and 0 bases from J, with 4 bases between. The CDR3 is made up of 12 amino acids. The CDR3 nucleotides are TGTGCCAGCAGTCTAGCTAACTATGGCTACACCTTC. Translating gives CASSLANYGYTF.

The chain carries TRBV3-1 (or the pseudogene TRBV3-2) and TRBJ2-7, with 8 nucleotides matching TRBD1. J gave up 5 bases and V 4 bases, and 7 bases lay outside the gene matches. Germline assignment: CDR1 LGHDT and CDR2 YNNKEL (reference sequence). This CDR3 is 14 amino acids long. In DNA form, the CDR3 reads TGTGCCAGCAGCCGTCCGGACAGGGAGAACGAGCAGTACTTC. This encodes CASSRPDRENEQYF.

This clone showed up just a few times. V and J are TRBV7-2 and TRBJ1-2, with 12 nucleotides matching TRBD1. Germline V gene sequence: CDR1 SGHTA, CDR2 FQGNSA. Losses at the gene ends were 4 bases for V and 6 bases for J; bases not matched to a gene: 9. The CDR3 covers 16 residues. CDR3 nucleotides: TGTGCCAGCAGCTGGGGACAGGGGGCGAAGCAAAATGGCTACACCTTC. It is translated as CASSWGQGAKQNGYTF. The full variable domain, rest sourced from reference TRBV7-2 and TRBJ1-2, is GAGVSQSPSNKVTEKGKDVELRCDPISGHTALYWYRQSLGQGLEFLIYFQGNSAPDKSGLPSDRFSAERTGGSVSTLTIQRTQQEDSAVYLCASSWGQGAKQNGYTFGSGTRLTVV.

The chain recombines TRBV10-3 with TRBJ2-5; tentatively, D is TRBD2 (7 bases). This CDR3 region has 11 residues. Germline CDR1 ENHRY, CDR2 SYGVKD. V dropped 8 bases and J dropped 5 bases, with 9 bases sitting between them. CDR3 in amino acids: CAIGGGETQYF. The CDR3 DNA reads as TGTGCCATCGGGGGGGGCGAGACCCAGTACTTC.

This sequence joins TRBV27 and TRBJ2-5; 8 bases are shared with TRBD2. Trimming removed 6 bases from V and 5 bases from J; junction bases left unmatched: 11. From germline, CDR1 is MNHEY and CDR2 SMNVEV (reference sequence). The CDR3 sequence is 15 residues long. The CDR3 loop reads CASRSIAGFGETQYF. The CDR3 bases are TGTGCCAGCAGGTCCATAGCGGGATTCGGGGAGACCCAGTACTTC.

In this sample, this clone turned up once. The J gene is TRBJ1-6, the V gene TRBV3-1 (or the pseudogene TRBV3-2), with D perhaps TRBD1 (6 bases). This CDR3 has 15 residues. V lost 4 bases to trimming and J lost 7 bases, with 14 bases between them. Per germline, CDR1 LGHDT and CDR2 YNNKEL (reference sequence). The CDR3 nucleotides read TGTGCCAGCAGCCTTCGGGACACGCGGAATTCACCCCTCCACTTT. Protein sequence: CASSLRDTRNSPLHF.

This chain uses TRBV7-9 with TRBJ2-7; 9 bases align to TRBD1. Germline V gene lookup returns CDR1 SEHNR and CDR2 FQNEAQ (reference sequence). The trim removed 5 bases at V and 3 bases at J, leaving 5 bases unmatched. The CDR3 covers 14 residues. The CDR3 region is CASSKKGQGYEQYF. The CDR3 DNA follows: TGTGCCAGCAGCAAAAAGGGACAGGGCTACGAGCAGTACTTC. The complete variable domain, with remaining parts taken from reference TRBV7-9 and TRBJ2-7, reads DTGVSQNPRHKITKRGQNVTFRCDPISEHNRLYWYRQTLGQGPEFLTYFQNEAQLEKSRLLSDRFSAERPKGSFSTLEIQRTEQGDSAMYLCASSKKGQGYEQYFGPGTRLTVT.